This TCR beta chain came from a study of response to subunit inactivated influenza vaccine. Points from the study as a whole: Authors suggested each seasonal flu vaccination may recruit only limited numbers of new T cells.

This clonotype has at least ten counts. Its antigen remains unidentified. The CDR3 has 16 residues. The germline gives CDR1 LGHDT, CDR2 YNNKEL (reference sequence). V was shortened by 1 base and J by 3 bases, with 10 bases between the two germline ends. Each CDR3 protein is one row after TCRdb ran MiXCR on the RT-PCR reads. Of around 470,000 distinct CDR3 sequences listed, approximately 7.8% are singletons. The genes are TRBV3-1 and TRBJ1-6; no reliable D call. The receptor's source is a man aged 50-75 years who received an inactivated influenza vaccine. Material: PBMCs from blood, obtained around 25 months after vaccination. The CDR3 loop is CASSQADGVYNSPLHF. CDR3 in DNA: TGTGCCAGCAGCCAAGCAGACGGCGTCTATAATTCACCCCTCCACTTT.